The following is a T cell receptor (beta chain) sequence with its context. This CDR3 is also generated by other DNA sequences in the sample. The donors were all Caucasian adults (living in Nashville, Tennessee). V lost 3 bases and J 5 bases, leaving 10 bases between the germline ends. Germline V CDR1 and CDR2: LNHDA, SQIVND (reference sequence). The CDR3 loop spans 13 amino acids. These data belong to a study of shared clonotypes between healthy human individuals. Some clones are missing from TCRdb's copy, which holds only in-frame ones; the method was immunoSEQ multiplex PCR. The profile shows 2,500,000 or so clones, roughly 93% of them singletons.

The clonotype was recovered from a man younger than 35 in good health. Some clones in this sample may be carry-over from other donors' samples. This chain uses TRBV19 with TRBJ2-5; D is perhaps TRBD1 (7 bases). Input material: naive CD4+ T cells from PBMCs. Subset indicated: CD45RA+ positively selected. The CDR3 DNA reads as TGTGCCAGTAGTATTTCAGGGGGGGAGACCCAGTACTTC. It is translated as CASSISGGETQYF.